Shown below are 8 T cell receptor beta chains from a single sample sequenced in a study of cytomegalovirus exposure and HLA in healthy donors. 13 Jbeta primers and 60 Vbeta primers were used for the PCR. Using immunoSEQ multiplex PCR, the repertoire was profiled, and TCRdb retains in-frame clones only, with some absent. The sample records some 150,000 clones, 79% being singletons. The sample comprised PBMCs. These receptors came from a male donor in good health and CMV-seronegative.

The chain recombines TRBV30 with TRBJ1-5, with a weak D call TRBD1 (6 bases). Trimming stripped 2 bases from V and 4 bases from J, with 9 bases between. The CDR3 spans 13 residues. Per germline, CDR1 GTSNPN and CDR2 SVGIG (reference sequence). CDR3 sequence reads: CAWSLRGNQPQHF. The CDR3 DNA follows: TGTGCCTGGAGTCTCAGGGGAAATCAGCCCCAGCATTTT.

This clone was counted once. The V call is TRBV2, the J call TRBJ1-2; D unresolved. CDR1 is SNHLY and CDR2 is FYNNEI in the germline V gene. Trimming stripped 3 bases from V and 8 bases from J, with 10 bases between. The CDR3 extends over 12 amino acids. CDR3 in amino acids: CASSDWGEGYTF. DNA for the CDR3: TGTGCCAGCAGTGACTGGGGAGAGGGCTACACCTTC.

The CDR3 nucleotides read TGTGCCAGTGGGGGGGTCTCGGCTAATGAAAAACTGTTTTTT. Translation gives CASGGVSANEKLFF. The chain employs TRBV7-9 and TRBJ1-4, with a possible D match to TRBD1 (5 bases). The CDR3 runs to 14 residues. Germline assignment: CDR1 SEHNR and CDR2 FQNEAQ (reference sequence). V shed 9 bases and J shed 3 bases, with 14 bases lying between them.

The table lists this clone with a count of one. The chain joins TRBV10-3 to TRBJ1-1; 9 bases fit TRBD1. Germline CDR1 ENHRY, CDR2 SYGVKD. The CDR3 spans 14 residues. The ends lost 7 bases at V and 1 base at J; junction bases unmatched: 4. CDR3 DNA: TGTGCCATCACCCCGGGACAGGGGAACACTGAAGCTTTCTTT. Amino acids: CAITPGQGNTEAFF.

This clone appeared a few times. V is TRBV29-1 and J is TRBJ1-2; maybe TRBD1 (5 bases). Germline CDR1 SQVTM, CDR2 ANQGSEA. The ends were cut back, 2 bases at V and 2 bases at J, with 12 bases in the middle. This CDR3 is built from 14 residues. CDR3 region: CSVERLGQNYGYTF. The CDR3 region has the DNA TGCAGCGTTGAAAGGCTGGGGCAGAACTATGGCTACACCTTC.

On this clone: Sequence at one end of the junction differs from germline and may be a read error. The V and J genes are TRBV11-2 and TRBJ1-5; D might be TRBD1 (6 bases). In germline, CDR1 is SGHAT, CDR2 FQNNGV. The CDR3 is 13 amino acids. Here the CDR3 DNA reads TGTGCCAGCAGCCCACAGGGCAACCAGCCCCAGCATTTT. This gives the protein CASSPQGNQPQHF.

J is TRBJ1-2 and V is TRBV6-5, with D tentatively TRBD1 (5 bases). The CDR3 runs to 15 residues. V was cut by 2 bases and J by 8 bases, with 18 bases left in between. Per the germline V gene, CDR1 is MNHEY and CDR2 is SVGAGI. CDR3 in amino acids: CASSYGTDLLSGYTF. CDR3 bases: TGTGCCAGCAGTTACGGGACTGACCTTCTATCCGGCTACACCTTC.

In regard to this clone: Compared with germline, one end of the junction differs, possibly owing to a read error. The rearrangement joins TRBV7-9 to TRBJ1-1; the match to TRBD1 covers 8 bases. The V gene's germline CDR1 is SEHNR and CDR2 FQNEAQ (reference sequence). The CDR3 loop spans 17 amino acids. This chain's CDR3 is CSSSSNPILQGGTEAFF. CDR3 in DNA: TGTTCCAGCAGCTCCAATCCGATCTTACAGGGGGGCACTGAAGCTTTCTTT.